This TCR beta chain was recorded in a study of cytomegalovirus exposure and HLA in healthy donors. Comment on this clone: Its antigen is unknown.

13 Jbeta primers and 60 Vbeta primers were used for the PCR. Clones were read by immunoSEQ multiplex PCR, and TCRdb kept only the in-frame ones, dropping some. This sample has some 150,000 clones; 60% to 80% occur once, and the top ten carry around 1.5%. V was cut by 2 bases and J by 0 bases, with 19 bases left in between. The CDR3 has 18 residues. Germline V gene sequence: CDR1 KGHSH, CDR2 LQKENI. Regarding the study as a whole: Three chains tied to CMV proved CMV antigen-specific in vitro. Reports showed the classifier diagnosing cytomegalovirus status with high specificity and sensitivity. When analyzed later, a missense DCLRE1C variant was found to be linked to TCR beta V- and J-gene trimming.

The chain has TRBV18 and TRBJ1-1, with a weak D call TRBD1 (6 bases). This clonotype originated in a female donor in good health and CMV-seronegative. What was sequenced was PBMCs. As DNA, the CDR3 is TGTGCCAGCTCACCAGGGACCCAGGGGATGGGGTTGAACACTGAAGCTTTCTTT. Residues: CASSPGTQGMGLNTEAFF.